This TCR beta chain derives from a study of cytomegalovirus exposure and HLA in healthy donors. Study summary: Earlier sequencing of about 179 million T cells yielded roughly 120 million unique TCR beta sequences.

The CDR3 is made up of 13 amino acids. Germline V gene lookup returns CDR1 MDHEN and CDR2 SYDVKM. This clone was seen a single time. Unrecorded immune exposure was likely among donors, who were nominally healthy when sampled. A multiplex PCR was run with 60 Vbeta primers and 13 Jbeta primers. This table comes from immunoSEQ multiplex PCR, and its TCRdb copy is limited to in-frame clones, with some not included. The table lists about 110,000 clones, more than 70% of them singletons, with about 3.2% in the top ten. The TCR was taken from an older woman in good health and CMV-seropositive. Sequences were obtained from PBMCs. The chain employs TRBV28 and TRBJ2-1, with D possibly matching TRBD2 (7 bases). The CDR3 spells CAGGQNNYNEQFF. CDR3 in DNA: TGTGCGGGGGGGCAGAATAATTACAATGAGCAGTTCTTC. The full variable domain, with the rest looked up from reference TRBV28 and TRBJ2-1, is DVKVTQSSRYLVKRTGEKVFLECVQDMDHENMFWYRQDPGLGLRLIYFSYDVKMKEKGDIPEGYSVSREKKERFSLILESASTNQTSMYLCAGGQNNYNEQFFGPGTRLTVL.